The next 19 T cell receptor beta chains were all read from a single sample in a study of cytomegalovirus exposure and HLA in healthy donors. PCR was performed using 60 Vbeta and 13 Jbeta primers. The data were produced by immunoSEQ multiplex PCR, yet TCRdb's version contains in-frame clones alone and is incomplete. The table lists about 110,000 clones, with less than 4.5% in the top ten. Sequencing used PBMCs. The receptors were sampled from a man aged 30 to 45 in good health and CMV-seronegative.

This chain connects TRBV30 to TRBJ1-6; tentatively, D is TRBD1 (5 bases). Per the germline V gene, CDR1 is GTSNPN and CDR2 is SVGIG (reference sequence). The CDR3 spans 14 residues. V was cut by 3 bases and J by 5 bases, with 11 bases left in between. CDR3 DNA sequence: TGTGCCTGGAGGGGTGACAGAGATAATTCACCCCTCCACTTT. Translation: CAWRGDRDNSPLHF.

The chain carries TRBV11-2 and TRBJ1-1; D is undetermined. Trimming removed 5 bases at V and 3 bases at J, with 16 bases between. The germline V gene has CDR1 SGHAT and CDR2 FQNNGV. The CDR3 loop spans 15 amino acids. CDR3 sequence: CASSPLGAIDTEAFF. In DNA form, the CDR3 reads TGTGCCAGCAGCCCCCTGGGAGCGATCGACACTGAAGCTTTCTTT.

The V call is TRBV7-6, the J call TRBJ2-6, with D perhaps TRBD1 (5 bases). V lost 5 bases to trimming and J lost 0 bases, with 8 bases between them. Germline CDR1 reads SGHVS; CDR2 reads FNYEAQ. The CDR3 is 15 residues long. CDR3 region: CASSKTVSGANVLTF. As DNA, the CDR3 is TGTGCCAGCAGCAAGACAGTCTCTGGGGCCAACGTCCTGACTTTC. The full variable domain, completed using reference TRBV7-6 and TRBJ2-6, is GAGVSQSPRYKVTKRGQDVALRCDPISGHVSLYWYRQALGQGPEFLTYFNYEAQQDKSGLPNDRFSAERPEGSISTLTIQRTEQRDSAMYRCASSKTVSGANVLTFGAGSRLTVL.

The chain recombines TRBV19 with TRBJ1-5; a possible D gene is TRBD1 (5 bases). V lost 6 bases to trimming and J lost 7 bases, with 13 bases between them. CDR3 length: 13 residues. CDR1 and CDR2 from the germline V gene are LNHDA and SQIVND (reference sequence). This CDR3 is CASSGGVEQPQHF. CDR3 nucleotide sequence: TGTGCCAGTAGCGGGGGAGTAGAACAGCCCCAGCATTTT.

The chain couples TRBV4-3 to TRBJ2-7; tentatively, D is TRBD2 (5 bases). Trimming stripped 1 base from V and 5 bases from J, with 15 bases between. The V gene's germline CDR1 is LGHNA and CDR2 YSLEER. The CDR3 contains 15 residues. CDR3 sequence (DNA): TGCGCCAGCAGCCAAGTGGGAGCCCTAAGGGACGAGCAGTACTTC. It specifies CASSQVGALRDEQYF.

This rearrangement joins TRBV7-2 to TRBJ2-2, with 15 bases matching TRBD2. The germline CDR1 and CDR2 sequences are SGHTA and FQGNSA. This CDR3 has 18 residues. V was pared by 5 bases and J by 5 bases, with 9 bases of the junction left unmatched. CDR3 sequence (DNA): TGTGCCAGCAGCCCACGGGGGACTAGCGGGGGGAGGACCGGGGAGCTGTTTTTT. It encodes CASSPRGTSGGRTGELFF.

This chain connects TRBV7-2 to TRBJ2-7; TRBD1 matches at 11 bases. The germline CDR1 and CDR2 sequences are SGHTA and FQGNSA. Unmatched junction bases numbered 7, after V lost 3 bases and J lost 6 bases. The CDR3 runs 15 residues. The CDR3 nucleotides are TGTGCCAGCAGCTTTTCCGGACAGGGGGCAGCCGAGCAGTACTTC. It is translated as CASSFSGQGAAEQYF.

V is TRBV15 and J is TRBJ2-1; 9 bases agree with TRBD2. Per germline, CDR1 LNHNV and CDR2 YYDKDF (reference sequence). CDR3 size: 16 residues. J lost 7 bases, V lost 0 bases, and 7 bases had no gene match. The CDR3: CATSRDISGGKNEQFF. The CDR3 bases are TGTGCCACCAGCAGAGATATAAGCGGGGGGAAGAATGAGCAGTTCTTC.

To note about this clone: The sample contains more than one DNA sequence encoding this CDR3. CDR3 in amino acids: CATSRDPGGSYEQYF. The DNA for the CDR3 is TGTGCCACCAGCAGAGATCCAGGGGGGAGCTACGAGCAGTACTTC. The chain couples TRBV15 to TRBJ2-7; possible D gene TRBD1, 7 bases. Germline CDR1 reads LNHNV; CDR2 reads YYDKDF (reference sequence). The CDR3 is made up of 15 amino acids. The V end lost 0 bases, the J end lost 3 bases, and 12 bases lay between the germline ends.

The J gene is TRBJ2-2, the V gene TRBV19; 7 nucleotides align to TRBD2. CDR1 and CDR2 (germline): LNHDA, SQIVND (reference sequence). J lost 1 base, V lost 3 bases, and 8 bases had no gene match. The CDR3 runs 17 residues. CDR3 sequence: CASSIGRGGGNTGELFF. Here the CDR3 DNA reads TGTGCCAGTAGTATTGGTCGGGGCGGGGGGAACACCGGGGAGCTGTTTTTT.

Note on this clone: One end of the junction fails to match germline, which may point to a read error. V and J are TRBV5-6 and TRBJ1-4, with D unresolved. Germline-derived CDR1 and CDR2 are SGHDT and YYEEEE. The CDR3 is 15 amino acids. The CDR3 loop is CASSLGQVALGKLLF. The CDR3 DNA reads TGTGCCAGCAGCTTGGGGCAGGTTGCGCTTGGAAAACTGCTTTTT.

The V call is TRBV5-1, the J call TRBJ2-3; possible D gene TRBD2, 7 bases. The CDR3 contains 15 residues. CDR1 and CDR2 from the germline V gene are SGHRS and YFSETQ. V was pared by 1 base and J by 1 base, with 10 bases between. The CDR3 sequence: CASSLSGGRTDTQYF. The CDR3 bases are TGCGCCAGCAGCTTGTCGGGGGGCCGCACAGATACGCAGTATTTT.

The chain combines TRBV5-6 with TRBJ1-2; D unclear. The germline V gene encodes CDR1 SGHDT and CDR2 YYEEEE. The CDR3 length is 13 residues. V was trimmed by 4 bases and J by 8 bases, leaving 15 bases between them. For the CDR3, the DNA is TGTGCCAGCAGCAGGATGGAGAAGAGGGGCTACACCTTC. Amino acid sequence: CASSRMEKRGYTF. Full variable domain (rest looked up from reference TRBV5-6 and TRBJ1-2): DAGVTQSPTHLIKTRGQQVTLRCSPKSGHDTVSWYQQALGQGPQFIFQYYEEEERQRGNFPDRFSGHQFPNYSSELNVNALLLGDSALYLCASSRMEKRGYTFGSGTRLTVV.

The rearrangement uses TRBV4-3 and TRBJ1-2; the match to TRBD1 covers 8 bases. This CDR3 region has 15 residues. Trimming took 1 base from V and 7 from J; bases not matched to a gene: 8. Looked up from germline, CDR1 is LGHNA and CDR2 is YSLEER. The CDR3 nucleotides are TGCGCCAGCAGCCAAGCCGGGACAGGTTCCCCTGGCTACACCTTC. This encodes CASSQAGTGSPGYTF.

CDR3 amino acids: CAISVTGTSTHEQYF. The CDR3 DNA follows: TGTGCCATCAGTGTCACCGGGACTAGTACCCACGAGCAGTACTTC. The V gene is TRBV10-3, the J gene TRBJ2-7; 8 bases map to TRBD2. CDR3 size: 15 residues. J lost 5 bases, V lost 4 bases, and 10 bases had no gene match. Germline V CDR1 and CDR2: ENHRY, SYGVKD.

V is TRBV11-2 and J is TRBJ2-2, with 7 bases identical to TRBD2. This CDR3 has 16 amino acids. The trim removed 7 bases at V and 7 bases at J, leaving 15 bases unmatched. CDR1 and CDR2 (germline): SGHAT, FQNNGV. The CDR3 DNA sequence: TGTGCCAGCACTCCGCGGGGGTCCCTCCAGGTCGGGGAGCTGTTTTTT. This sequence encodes CASTPRGSLQVGELFF.

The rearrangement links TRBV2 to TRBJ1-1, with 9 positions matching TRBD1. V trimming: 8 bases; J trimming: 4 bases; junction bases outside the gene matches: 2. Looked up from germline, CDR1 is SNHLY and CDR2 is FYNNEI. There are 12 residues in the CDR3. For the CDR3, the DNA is TGTGCCAGCCAGACAGGGGGCACTGAAGCTTTCTTT. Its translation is CASQTGGTEAFF.

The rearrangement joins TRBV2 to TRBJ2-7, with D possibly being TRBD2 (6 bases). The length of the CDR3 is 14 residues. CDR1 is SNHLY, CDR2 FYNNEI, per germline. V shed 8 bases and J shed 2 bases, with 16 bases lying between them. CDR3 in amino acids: CASSLAGSTYEQYF. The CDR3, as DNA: TGTGCCAGCTCACTAGCAGGGAGTACCTACGAGCAGTACTTC.

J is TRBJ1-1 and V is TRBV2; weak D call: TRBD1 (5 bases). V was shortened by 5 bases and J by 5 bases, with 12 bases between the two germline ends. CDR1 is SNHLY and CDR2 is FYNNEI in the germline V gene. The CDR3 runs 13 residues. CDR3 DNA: TGTGCCAGCAGTCGCAGGGTCGGTACTGAAGCTTTCTTT. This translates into CASSRRVGTEAFF.